This passage covers 27 T cell receptor beta chains from one sample sequenced in a study of T cells in Graves' hyperthyroidism and ophthalmopathy. The TCR beta CDR3 regions underwent amplification using RNA transcripts as the source. TCR CDR3 underwent first-round RT-PCR with the HTBI primer set. TCRdb itself ran the multiplex PCR reads through MiXCR, one entry per CDR3 protein. The table has some 600,000 distinct CDR3 sequences, around 14% seen once. The sequencing input was blood. All receptors come from a woman in her twenties or thirties with Graves' hyperthyroidism that later progressed to Graves' ophthalmopathy.

In regard to this clonotype: The junction differs from germline at one of its ends, possibly a read error. The J gene is TRBJ2-5, the V gene TRBV28, with D perhaps TRBD1 (6 bases). Germline V gene data show CDR1 as MDHEN and CDR2 as SYDVKM. The CDR3 totals 12 residues. The CDR3 DNA is TGTGCCAGCAGTCGCCCAGGGGCTGGCAGGAACTTC. This codes for CASSRPGAGRNF. The entire variable domain, with the rest obtained from reference TRBV28 and TRBJ2-5, is as follows: DVKVTQSSRYLVKRTGEKVFLECVQDMDHENMFWYRQDPGLGLRLIYFSYDVKMKEKGDIPEGYSVSREKKERFSLILESASTNQTSMYLCASSRPGAGRNFGPGTRLLVL.

This clonotype was counted at least ten times. The V gene is TRBV20-1, the J gene TRBJ1-5; possible D gene TRBD1, 5 bases. Germline-derived CDR1 and CDR2 are DFQATT and SNEGSKA (reference sequence). V lost 2 bases, J lost 7 bases, and 15 bases lay in between. The CDR3 covers 14 residues. The CDR3 sequence: CSARSGGSEQPQHF. CDR3 sequence (DNA): TGCAGTGCTAGATCGGGGGGGAGCGAACAGCCCCAGCATTTT.

This clonotype was seen many times. This sequence joins TRBV7-3 and TRBJ2-1; possible D gene TRBD1, 7 bases. Germline loops: CDR1 SGHTA, CDR2 FQGTGA. The CDR3 loop spans 15 amino acids. V lost 3 bases and J lost 8, with 17 bases in between. The chain's CDR3 is CASSFRDREVDEQFF. The CDR3 DNA sequence: TGTGCCAGCAGCTTCCGAGACAGGGAGGTAGATGAGCAGTTCTTC.

In this sample, this clonotype turned up many times. V gene TRBV7-9 combines with J gene TRBJ2-3, with TRBD2 matching over 10 bases. Trimming cost V 5 bases and J 1 base; bases outside gene matches: 6. The CDR3 has 16 amino acids. Germline V gives CDR1 SEHNR, CDR2 FQNEAQ (reference sequence). The CDR3 reads CASSALGTSGTDTQYF. The DNA for the CDR3 is TGTGCCAGCAGCGCACTCGGGACTAGCGGCACAGATACGCAGTATTTT.

Only a few counts were recorded for this clonotype. J is TRBJ1-3 and V is TRBV19; D unclear. Trimming pared 4 bases from V and 0 bases from J, leaving 13 bases between. Germline assignment: CDR1 LNHDA and CDR2 SQIVND (reference sequence). There are 16 residues in the CDR3. CDR3 nucleotide sequence: TGTGCCAGTAGTAAATCCGCTGGGAGCTCTGGAAACACCATATATTTT. Protein sequence: CASSKSAGSSGNTIYF.

V and J are TRBV12-3 or TRBV12-4 and TRBJ1-1, with 10 nucleotides matching TRBD1. The CDR3 has 15 residues. Trimming cost V 6 bases and J 6 bases; bases outside gene matches: 10. This CDR3 is CASSVPGQGRPEAFF. CDR3 bases: TGTGCCAGCAGCGTCCCGGGACAGGGGAGACCTGAAGCTTTCTTT.

This clonotype was seen many times. The chain couples TRBV6-1 to TRBJ1-1, with D maybe TRBD1 (6 bases). The CDR3 extends over 14 amino acids. Trimming removed 5 bases from V and 5 bases from J, with 15 bases in between. Germline V gene lookup returns CDR1 MNHNS and CDR2 SASEGT. The CDR3 here is CASSYDRSFTEAFF. The CDR3 nucleotides are TGTGCCAGCAGTTATGACAGGAGTTTTACTGAAGCTTTCTTT.

The sample holds many counts of this clonotype. The chain joins TRBV7-8 to TRBJ2-1, with unresolved D. Trimming stripped 6 bases from V and 2 bases from J, with 14 bases between. The CDR3 sequence is 15 residues long. CDR1 SGHVS and CDR2 FQNEAQ come from the germline V gene. The CDR3 here is CASSQDWTAYNEQFF. In DNA form, the CDR3 reads TGTGCCAGCAGTCAAGACTGGACCGCCTACAATGAGCAGTTCTTC. Complete variable domain (other parts from reference TRBV7-8 and TRBJ2-1): GAGVSQSPRYKVAKRGQDVALRCDPISGHVSLFWYQQALGQGPEFLTYFQNEAQLDKSGLPSDRFFAERPEGSVSTLKIQRTQQEDSAVYLCASSQDWTAYNEQFFGPGTRLTVL.

This clonotype was picked up many times. The chain carries TRBV11-3 and TRBJ2-6; D is possibly TRBD2 (5 bases). V was trimmed by 0 bases and J by 2 bases, leaving 8 bases between them. CDR1 is SGHNT, CDR2 YENEEA, per germline. The CDR3 runs to 16 residues. The CDR3 region is CASSLDHGAGANVLTF. CDR3 nucleotides: TGTGCCAGCAGCTTAGATCACGGGGCTGGGGCCAACGTCCTGACTTTC.

This clonotype was detected many times. This chain connects TRBV11-2 to TRBJ2-4; D remains unclear. V lost 5 bases and J lost 4, with 9 bases in between. This CDR3 region has 13 residues. CDR1 is SGHAT and CDR2 is FQNNGV in the germline V gene. CDR3 region: CASSQLTKNIQYF. CDR3 nucleotide sequence: TGTGCCAGCAGCCAATTGACAAAAAACATTCAGTACTTC.

The chain employs TRBV28 and TRBJ1-1; D gene uncertain. V was shortened by 7 bases and J by 8 bases, with 11 bases between the two germline ends. CDR3 length: 11 amino acids. Germline CDR1 and CDR2: MDHEN and SYDVKM. In DNA form, the CDR3 reads TGTGCCAGCAAAACCGGTAGGGAAGCTTTCTTT. Its protein is CASKTGREAFF.

The table lists this clonotype with a few counts. CDR3 in amino acids: CASSVLRGGYQETQYF. Here the CDR3 DNA reads TGTGCCAGCAGCGTCCTACGAGGGGGGTACCAAGAGACCCAGTACTTC. J is TRBJ2-5 and V is TRBV12-3 or TRBV12-4; D tentatively fits TRBD1 or TRBD2 (6 bases each). CDR3 length: 16 amino acids. Trimming removed 6 bases from V and 0 bases from J, with 17 bases in between.

The chain recombines TRBV20-1 with TRBJ1-4, with unresolved D. The V end lost 6 bases, the J end lost 8 bases, and 7 bases lay between the germline ends. From germline, CDR1 is DFQATT and CDR2 SNEGSKA (reference sequence). This CDR3 spans 10 amino acids. CDR3 residues: CSAQREKLFF. CDR3 nucleotide sequence: TGCAGTGCCCAGAGGGAAAAACTGTTTTTT.

This chain joins TRBV19 and TRBJ1-4; TRBD1 matches at 7 bases. The V and J ends lost 7 bases and 7 bases, in that order; junction bases with no gene match: 9. CDR3 length: 14 residues. CDR1 LNHDA and CDR2 SQIVND come from the germline V gene (reference sequence). CDR3 nucleotides: TGTGCCAGTAACCAGGGGGACGGTATTGAAAAACTGTTTTTT. Its protein product is CASNQGDGIEKLFF.

This clonotype appeared many times. The chain joins TRBV7-9 to TRBJ2-6; D may be TRBD1 (5 bases). Per the germline V gene, CDR1 is SEHNR and CDR2 is FQNEAQ (reference sequence). The CDR3 is 18 amino acids. V gave up 2 bases and J gave up 0 bases, with 14 bases separating them. DNA for the CDR3: TGTGCCAGCAGCTTAACCGGCAGGGATTTCTCTGGGGCCAACGTCCTGACTTTC. It is translated as CASSLTGRDFSGANVLTF.

In its sample, this clonotype was seen many times. J is TRBJ2-7 and V is TRBV7-9; no firm D call. V was trimmed by 5 bases and J by 1 base, leaving 6 bases between them. The CDR3 totals 12 residues. Germline CDR1 and CDR2: SEHNR and FQNEAQ (reference sequence). CDR3 sequence reads: CASSPRSYEQYF. The CDR3 DNA reads as TGTGCCAGCAGCCCGCGGTCCTACGAGCAGTACTTC.

The sample holds many counts of this clonotype. The chain employs TRBV6-5 and TRBJ2-5; no reliable D call. Germline V gives CDR1 MNHEY, CDR2 SVGAGI. Trimming removed 0 bases at V and 10 bases at J, with 9 bases between. The CDR3 totals 12 residues. CDR3 bases: TGTGCCAGCAGTTACTCGCTCGAGTTCCAGTACTTC. Translating it yields CASSYSLEFQYF.

The rearrangement joins TRBV6-2 or TRBV6-3 to TRBJ1-1; no clear D gene. The CDR3 is 13 amino acids. V was cut by 8 bases and J by 1 base, with 11 bases left in between. Germline CDR1 is MNHEY and CDR2 is SVGEGT. CDR3 sequence reads: CASRSTANTEAFF. The CDR3 DNA reads TGTGCCAGCCGGAGTACAGCGAACACTGAAGCTTTCTTT.

V gene TRBV10-3 combines with J gene TRBJ2-7; 11 bases agree with TRBD1. CDR1 ENHRY and CDR2 SYGVKD come from the germline V gene. This CDR3 spans 12 amino acids. Trimming removed 9 bases from V and 5 bases from J; junction bases left unmatched: 3. In nucleotides, the CDR3 is TGTGCCATGGGACAGGGGGACAACGAGCAGTACTTC. Residues: CAMGQGDNEQYF.

The sample holds a few counts of this clonotype. The rearrangement uses TRBV7-9 and TRBJ2-1; 12 bases fit TRBD2. J lost 7 bases, V lost 1 base, and 8 bases had no gene match. Germline V CDR1 and CDR2: SEHNR, FQNEAQ (reference sequence). This CDR3 is 17 amino acids long. The CDR3 DNA sequence: TGTGCCAGCAGCTTAGTATTAGAGACTAGCGGGAGAAATGAGCAGTTCTTC. It is translated as CASSLVLETSGRNEQFF.

V usage is TRBV7-9 and J usage is TRBJ1-2, with TRBD1 matching over 9 bases. V gave up 5 bases and J gave up 8 bases; unmatched junction bases: 6. Germline lookup yields CDR1 SEHNR and CDR2 FQNEAQ (reference sequence). This CDR3 is built from 13 residues. This CDR3 reads CASSKRQGGGYTF. The CDR3 nucleotides are TGTGCCAGCAGCAAAAGACAGGGGGGCGGCTACACCTTC. The full variable domain, completed using reference TRBV7-9 and TRBJ1-2, is DTGVSQNPRHKITKRGQNVTFRCDPISEHNRLYWYRQTLGQGPEFLTYFQNEAQLEKSRLLSDRFSAERPKGSFSTLEIQRTEQGDSAMYLCASSKRQGGGYTFGSGTRLTVV.

This clonotype has at least ten counts. This chain joins TRBV19 and TRBJ2-2; 13 nucleotides agree with TRBD2. The germline V gene encodes CDR1 LNHDA and CDR2 SQIVND (reference sequence). After removal of 10 bases from V and 7 bases from J, the junction contained 12 bases not matched to a gene. The CDR3 totals 16 residues. The CDR3 coding sequence is TGTGCCACCCTCCGGACTAGCGGGAGTCTGAACGGGGAGCTGTTTTTT. Translated: CATLRTSGSLNGELFF.

The chain couples TRBV20-1 to TRBJ2-4, with D possibly being TRBD1 or TRBD2 (5 bases each). CDR1 and CDR2 from the germline V gene are DFQATT and SNEGSKA (reference sequence). Trimming shortened V by 5 bases and J by 9 bases, and 14 bases separated the two germline ends. The CDR3 consists of 12 residues. CDR3 region: CSAWDPGSIQYF. DNA of the CDR3: TGCAGTGCTTGGGACCCCGGCAGCATTCAGTACTTC.

This clonotype has ten or more counts. V and J are TRBV7-2 and TRBJ1-6, with D perhaps matching TRBD1 (5 bases). The V and J ends lost 3 bases and 6 bases respectively, with 9 bases between them. The CDR3 totals 14 residues. Germline V lookup: CDR1 SGHTA, CDR2 FQGNSA. DNA for the CDR3: TGTGCCAGCAGCTTCCAGGGTATTAATTCACCCCTCCACTTT. Encoded protein: CASSFQGINSPLHF.

Many counts were recorded for this clonotype. The V and J genes are TRBV5-6 and TRBJ1-2; TRBD1 matches 8 bases. Germline assignment: CDR1 SGHDT and CDR2 YYEEEE. The CDR3 spans 13 residues. The V and J ends lost 3 bases and 4 bases, in that order; junction bases with no gene match: 2. This CDR3 is CASSYGTGYGYTF. The CDR3, as DNA: TGTGCCAGCAGCTACGGGACAGGCTATGGCTACACCTTC.

In this sample, this clonotype turned up a few times. In DNA form, the CDR3 reads TGTGCCAGCAGGAAAAATCCGGGACAGGGAGGAGAAAAACTGTTTTTT. This gives the protein CASRKNPGQGGEKLFF. The V call is TRBV11-2, the J call TRBJ1-4, with 9 bases identical to TRBD1. The trim removed 6 bases at V and 8 bases at J, leaving 13 bases unmatched. Germline loops: CDR1 SGHAT, CDR2 FQNNGV. The CDR3 runs to 16 residues.

This chain links TRBV5-1 with TRBJ1-3, with D perhaps TRBD1 (6 bases). V was clipped by 1 base and J by 8 bases, with 13 bases between them. This CDR3 is built from 14 residues. The germline V gene has CDR1 SGHRS and CDR2 YFSETQ. The CDR3 is CASSLSGGAYTIYF. The CDR3 DNA reads as TGCGCCAGCAGCTTGTCCGGGGGCGCGTACACCATATATTTT.